This T cell receptor (beta chain) emerged from a study of blood T cell repertoires in COVID-19 (dated by TCRdb to about 2020). For the study in its entirety: Collaborator samples came from the United States, Italy and Spain and covered acute and convalescent phases of COVID-19. Sample metadata almost always included a de-identified subject ID, COVID-19 status, age in years and sex. Deeply sampled blood TCRbeta repertoires from subjects exposed to, actively infected with, or recovered from COVID-19 were included in the dataset. The repertoires were released in a freely available public database intended as a resource for research on the immune response to SARS-CoV-2. The prospective study material was composed of cDNA or gDNA derived from T cells, B-cell-depleted T cells, or PBMCs. Samples came from the ongoing ImmuneRACE study (first 160 participants) plus 1,254 subjects from 6 global collaborators. Where HLA class I and class II types were available, the types were taken from metadata supplied by the sample provider, not from assay-based typing.

The CDR3, from cysteine to phenylalanine, totals 14 residues. Only the CDR3 DNA is retained, 42 bases long and in frame from the first base. After removal of 6 bases from V and 6 bases from J, the junction retains 5 bases not matched to a gene. CDR1 and CDR2 are read off the germline V gene as ENHRY and SYGVKD. In Seattle, one collaborating source enrolled patients while the infection was active and tracked those patients longitudinally over the course of disease. Each collaborating institution followed its own protocols to collect whole blood in K2EDTA tubes. For TCRbeta analysis, collaborators shipped samples in one of three forms: frozen whole blood, isolated PBMCs, or DNA extracted from either of those sample types. TCRbeta CDR3 regions were amplified from genomic DNA using the immunoSEQ Assay, a bias-controlled multiplex PCR. The published analysis was carried out like this. Within the assay, amplification of reference gene primers was used to estimate how many nucleated cells each sample contained. Sequence reads were collapsed and filtered to measure the absolute abundance of every unique TCRbeta CDR3 rearrangement. For each sample, productive Simpson clonality was calculated as the square root of Simpson's diversity index across productive rearrangements. Entries here come from immuneACCESS through TCRdb and include only in-frame sequences with V and J called. Some clones fail to appear in such tables; in the studies checked, an unresolved V gene covers under half of the shortfall, and the cause of the remainder is unknown. The D gene and trimming were derived from the DNA, and the V and J assignments and clone size from that table. Counted in this sample were some 90,000 clones; 87% of them appeared once. Approximately 20% of the sample is taken by the ten largest.

Findings and caveats that apply to the study as a whole: How much clinical and demographic metadata was included differed by source and by participant, and the metadata was provided uncurated.

Comment on this clone: Its target antigen remains unknown. Base qualities were left out, and no much larger clone turns up one base away.

Sample: peripheral blood. The V gene is TRBV10-3 and the J gene is TRBJ1-6, and 7 junction bases match TRBD1. This receptor was taken from a woman aged 55-69 years with COVID-19, enrolled during active disease. The CDR3: CAIRRDSSNSPLHF. The DNA sequence follows: TGTGCCATCAGGAGGGACAGCAGTAATTCACCCCTCCACTTT.